The entry that follows covers one T cell receptor beta chain sequence. Its antigen is still unknown. This specimen comes from a study of Tregs in tolerant kidney transplant recipients. Notes on the study in general: In tolerant patients, donor-specific Tregs outgrew total Tregs, suggesting antigen-driven expansion.

TCRdb's table, derived via immunoSEQ multiplex PCR, lists solely in-frame clones and lacks some. The data contain about 100,000 clones, over 85% of them seen just once; the ten biggest clones take up roughly 1.7%. The length of the CDR3 is 16 residues. Germline loops: CDR1 SGHRS, CDR2 YFSETQ. V lost 1 base, J lost 2 bases, and 14 bases lay in between. Related graft donors supplied nonmyeloablative bone marrow transplants, and mixed chimerism was transient. CD4+CD25+CD127- Tregs, CD4+CD25- non-Tregs, CD4 and CD8 cells were sorted. The V and J genes are TRBV5-1 and TRBJ2-3; no reliable D call. The TCR sequence derives from a human patient who received a combined kidney and bone marrow transplant. A subset of T cells may come from the graft donor. The sequencing used CD4+ T cells from blood (PBMCs), collected 12 months after the transplant. The CDR3 region has the DNA TGCGCCAGCAGCTTGCTAACTCCGCTGAACACAGATACGCAGTATTTT. Translating gives CASSLLTPLNTDTQYF.